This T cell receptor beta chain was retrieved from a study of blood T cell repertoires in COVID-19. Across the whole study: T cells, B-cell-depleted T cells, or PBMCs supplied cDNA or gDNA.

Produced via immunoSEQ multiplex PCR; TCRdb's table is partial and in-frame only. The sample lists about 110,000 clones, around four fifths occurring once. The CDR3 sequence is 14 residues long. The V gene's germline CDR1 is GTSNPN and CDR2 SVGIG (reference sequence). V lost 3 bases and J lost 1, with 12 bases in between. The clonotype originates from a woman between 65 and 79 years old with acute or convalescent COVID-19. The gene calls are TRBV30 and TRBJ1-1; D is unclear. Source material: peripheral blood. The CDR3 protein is CAWSSSEGNTEAFF. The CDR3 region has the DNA TGTGCCTGGAGCTCATCGGAGGGGAACACTGAAGCTTTCTTT.